The clone carrying this T cell receptor (beta chain) was counted many times. No antigen is known for it. This specimen comes from a study of T cells in Graves' hyperthyroidism and ophthalmopathy. Study results and limitations: Among clonotypes expanded in thyroid above 0.001, most were also found in blood.

From germline, CDR1 is DFQATT and CDR2 SNEGSKA (reference sequence). There are 14 residues in the CDR3. J lost 7 bases, V lost 6 bases, and 8 bases had no gene match. The hyperthyroidism patients had all been newly diagnosed, and their disease duration was under 2 months. Their ages ranged from 18 to 65 years. TCR beta CDR3 regions were amplified from RNA. First-round RT-PCR of the TCR CDR3 relied on the HTBI primer set. TCRdb recomputed calls from the multiplex PCR reads with MiXCR, one row per CDR3 protein. The sample yields about 200,000 distinct CDR3 sequences, 15% to 20% seen once. The sequence was obtained from a middle-aged man with Graves' hyperthyroidism. The chain is built from TRBV20-1 and TRBJ2-1; TRBD2 agrees at 11 bases. The sample comprised blood. CDR3 DNA: TGCAGTGCGCCGATAGCGGGGGGGCTTAATGAGCAGTTCTTC. It yields the protein CSAPIAGGLNEQFF.